This is a list of T cell receptor beta chains from one sample in a study of blood T cell repertoires in COVID-19. The method was immunoSEQ multiplex PCR; TCRdb's version includes in-frame clones alone and lacks a portion of them. This sample yields more than 45,000 clones, of which 90% are seen a single time; around a tenth belongs to the top ten. Sample: peripheral blood. Receptors were obtained from a woman over 75 with acute or convalescent COVID-19. The CDR3 runs from the conserved cysteine through the conserved F or W. D genes are given only for firm matches. The size of a clone is reported for some rows only, either as once, few or many, or as a class for expanded clones.

V gene: TRBV7-2
J gene: TRBJ2-5
D gene: .
clone size: .
CDR3 DNA: TGTGCCAGCAGCTTCTATAGTCAAGAGACCCAGTACTTC
CDR3 protein: CASSFYSQETQYF

V gene: TRBV5-1
J gene: TRBJ1-4
D gene: .
clone size: .
CDR3 DNA: TGCGCCAGCAGCTTGGATGGGCAGGCTACTAATGAAAAACTGTTTTTT
CDR3 protein: CASSLDGQATNEKLFF

V gene: TRBV29-1
J gene: TRBJ2-1
D gene: TRBD2
clone size: .
CDR3 DNA: TGCAGCGTTGCTAGCGGGTACTACAATGAGCAGTTCTTC
CDR3 protein: CSVASGYYNEQFF

V gene: TRBV3-1/TRBV3-2
J gene: TRBJ2-5
D gene: TRBD2
clone size: .
CDR3 DNA: TGTGCCAGCAGCCAAGATTTGCTAGCGGGAGGGGTGTCAGAGACCCAGTACTTC
CDR3 protein: CASSQDLLAGGVSETQYF

V gene: TRBV30
J gene: TRBJ1-1
D gene: .
clone size: once
CDR3 DNA: TGTGCCTGGAGTGGCCGCCGAGCCATTACGAACACTGAAGCTTTCTTT
CDR3 protein: CAWSGRRAITNTEAFF

V gene: TRBV6-2/TRBV6-3
J gene: TRBJ2-1
D gene: TRBD2
clone size: .
CDR3 DNA: TGTGCCAGCAGTTACTCGAGATCCAGCGGGAGTGAGCAGTTCTTC
CDR3 protein: CASSYSRSSGSEQFF

V gene: TRBV6-4
J gene: TRBJ2-7
D gene: .
clone size: .
CDR3 DNA: TGTGCCAGCAGTCTCAGGGGAGAGGCCTACGAGCAGTACTTC
CDR3 protein: CASSLRGEAYEQYF

V gene: TRBV10-3
J gene: TRBJ1-2
D gene: TRBD1
clone size: .
CDR3 DNA: TGTGCCATCAAAAAGGGGGCTGCGGATGGCTACACCTTC
CDR3 protein: CAIKKGAADGYTF

V gene: TRBV11-3
J gene: TRBJ2-5
D gene: TRBD1
clone size: .
CDR3 DNA: TGTGCCAGCAGAACAGGGGGCGCCGGGTACCAAGAGACCCAGTACTTC
CDR3 protein: CASRTGGAGYQETQYF

V gene: TRBV20-1
J gene: TRBJ2-7
D gene: .
clone size: .
CDR3 DNA: TGCAGTGCTAGTCGGACATTGAGCATCGAGCAGTACTTC
CDR3 protein: CSASRTLSIEQYF

V gene: TRBV30
J gene: TRBJ2-7
D gene: TRBD1
clone size: .
CDR3 DNA: TGTGCCTGGAGTTACGGACAGGGCGTGGGCTACGAGCAGTACTTC
CDR3 protein: CAWSYGQGVGYEQYF

V gene: TRBV19
J gene: TRBJ2-5
D gene: TRBD2
clone size: .
CDR3 DNA: TGTGCCAGTAGTATAGACACCGGGACTAGCGGGAGTGAGACCCAGTACTTC
CDR3 protein: CASSIDTGTSGSETQYF

V gene: TRBV4-1
J gene: TRBJ2-1
D gene: TRBD1
clone size: .
CDR3 DNA: TGCGCCAGCAGCCAAGAAGGGGGACAGTACAATGAGCAGTTCTTC
CDR3 protein: CASSQEGGQYNEQFF

V gene: TRBV7-2
J gene: TRBJ1-6
D gene: .
clone size: .
CDR3 DNA: TGTGCCAGCAGCTTAGTCCACAGGTTCAATTCACCCCTCCACTTT
CDR3 protein: CASSLVHRFNSPLHF

V gene: TRBV5-6
J gene: TRBJ1-1
D gene: .
clone size: .
CDR3 DNA: TGTGCCAGCAGCTTGTGGATCTCAGGGGAGAACACTGAAGCTTTCTTT
CDR3 protein: CASSLWISGENTEAFF

V gene: TRBV12-3/TRBV12-4
J gene: TRBJ1-4
D gene: .
clone size: once
CDR3 DNA: TGTGCCAGCAGCCTTGACACTTATGGAAAACTGTTTTTT
CDR3 protein: CASSLDTYGKLFF

V gene: TRBV3-1/TRBV3-2
J gene: TRBJ1-2
D gene: TRBD1
clone size: .
CDR3 DNA: TGTGCCAGCAGCCAAGAGAGGACAGGGGCGCCGTCCAACTATGGCTACACCTTC
CDR3 protein: CASSQERTGAPSNYGYTF

V gene: TRBV5-1
J gene: TRBJ2-2
D gene: .
clone size: .
CDR3 DNA: TGCGCCAGCAGTTTCAGGGCGTCGGACACCGGGGAGCTGTTTTTT
CDR3 protein: CASSFRASDTGELFF

V gene: TRBV6-1
J gene: TRBJ1-1
D gene: .
clone size: .
CDR3 DNA: TGTGCCAGCAGGGCAATGGGAGGACACACTGAAGCTTTCTTT
CDR3 protein: CASRAMGGHTEAFF

V gene: TRBV2
J gene: TRBJ2-1
D gene: TRBD2
clone size: .
CDR3 DNA: TGTGCCAGCACCTCATTGGGCGGACTAGCCACTCAGTTCTTC
CDR3 protein: CASTSLGGLATQFF

V gene: TRBV18
J gene: TRBJ1-1
D gene: .
clone size: .
CDR3 DNA: TGTGCCAGCTCACCACCCGGGGGAAAGGGCACTGAAGCTTTCTTT
CDR3 protein: CASSPPGGKGTEAFF

V gene: TRBV7-6
J gene: TRBJ2-3
D gene: .
clone size: once
CDR3 DNA: TGTGCCAGCAGCTTAGGTTCGCTAACCACAGATACGCAGTATTTT
CDR3 protein: CASSLGSLTTDTQYF

V gene: TRBV30
J gene: TRBJ1-2
D gene: .
clone size: .
CDR3 DNA: TGTGCCTGGAGTCTCCCCCCGGGCTATGGCTACACCTTC
CDR3 protein: CAWSLPPGYGYTF

V gene: TRBV5-5
J gene: TRBJ2-1
D gene: TRBD2
clone size: .
CDR3 DNA: TGTGCCAGCAGCCCGGGGACTAGCCTCCGGGAGCAGTTCTTC
CDR3 protein: CASSPGTSLREQFF

V gene: TRBV19
J gene: TRBJ2-7
D gene: .
clone size: once
CDR3 DNA: TGTGCCAGTAGTATCGCTTTGGGTAGCGGTTCGAGGGACGAGCAGTACTTC
CDR3 protein: CASSIALGSGSRDEQYF

V gene: TRBV29-1
J gene: TRBJ2-3
D gene: TRBD1
clone size: .
CDR3 DNA: TGCAGCGTTTCGGGACAGGATACGCAGTATTTT
CDR3 protein: CSVSGQDTQYF

V gene: TRBV4-3
J gene: TRBJ2-1
D gene: TRBD2
clone size: .
CDR3 DNA: TGCGCCAGCAGCCACACACTAGCGGGAGCGGCCTACAATGAGCAGTTCTTC
CDR3 protein: CASSHTLAGAAYNEQFF

V gene: TRBV2
J gene: TRBJ1-4
D gene: .
clone size: .
CDR3 DNA: TGTGCCAGCAGGGAACAGGGTGGGGAACTGTTTTTT
CDR3 protein: CASREQGGELFF

V gene: TRBV3-1/TRBV3-2
J gene: TRBJ2-7
D gene: TRBD2
clone size: .
CDR3 DNA: TGTGCCAGCAGCCTCCGGGGGCTAGCGGGAGCCTACGAGCAGTACTTC
CDR3 protein: CASSLRGLAGAYEQYF

V gene: TRBV12-3/TRBV12-4
J gene: TRBJ1-4
D gene: .
clone size: few
CDR3 DNA: TGTGCCAGCAGGGGACACACTAATGAAAAACTGTTTTTT
CDR3 protein: CASRGHTNEKLFF

V gene: TRBV27
J gene: TRBJ2-1
D gene: TRBD2
clone size: .
CDR3 DNA: TGTGCCAGCAGTTTATTCCGCGGGACTAGCGGCAATGAGCAGTTCTTC
CDR3 protein: CASSLFRGTSGNEQFF

V gene: TRBV12-3/TRBV12-4
J gene: TRBJ2-1
D gene: TRBD1
clone size: .
CDR3 DNA: TGTGCCAGCACCTGGGACAGAGACAATGAGCAGTTCTTC
CDR3 protein: CASTWDRDNEQFF

V gene: TRBV7-2
J gene: TRBJ2-7
D gene: TRBD1
clone size: .
CDR3 DNA: TGTGCCAGCAGCGACAGGGGGCTGACCTACGAGCAGTACTTC
CDR3 protein: CASSDRGLTYEQYF

V gene: TRBV19
J gene: TRBJ2-7
D gene: TRBD1
clone size: once
CDR3 DNA: TGTGCCAGTAGTATAGGATTCAGGACAGGGTACGAGCAGTACTTC
CDR3 protein: CASSIGFRTGYEQYF

V gene: TRBV18
J gene: TRBJ2-1
D gene: .
clone size: .
CDR3 DNA: TGTGCCAGCTCACCACCCGGTTACAATGAGCAGTTCTTC
CDR3 protein: CASSPPGYNEQFF

V gene: TRBV5-6
J gene: TRBJ1-2
D gene: .
clone size: .
CDR3 DNA: TGTGCCAGCAGCTTGGGTGTAAACTATGGCTACACCTTC
CDR3 protein: CASSLGVNYGYTF

V gene: TRBV27
J gene: TRBJ2-7
D gene: TRBD2
clone size: once
CDR3 DNA: TGTGCCAGCAGTTCCCTCACGACTAGCGGTGCCTACGAGCAGTACTTC
CDR3 protein: CASSSLTTSGAYEQYF

V gene: TRBV5-5
J gene: TRBJ1-1
D gene: .
clone size: .
CDR3 DNA: TGTGCCAGCAGCTTGTGGACATTGAACACTGAAGCTTTCTTT
CDR3 protein: CASSLWTLNTEAFF

V gene: TRBV5-1
J gene: TRBJ1-5
D gene: .
clone size: .
CDR3 DNA: TGCGCCAGCAGCTTGAGGGGAGGGGTGAATCAGCCCCAGCATTTT
CDR3 protein: CASSLRGGVNQPQHF

V gene: TRBV19
J gene: TRBJ2-3
D gene: TRBD2
clone size: .
CDR3 DNA: TGTGCCAGTAGCCGCGGGAGACCTGGGGGCGGGAGGGTATTCCCAGATACGCAGTATTTT
CDR3 protein: CASSRGRPGGGRVFPDTQYF

V gene: TRBV18
J gene: TRBJ2-5
D gene: .
clone size: .
CDR3 DNA: TGTGCCAGCTCACCGGCGGGTTTGCGGGCGGAGACCCAGTACTTC
CDR3 protein: CASSPAGLRAETQYF

V gene: TRBV7-2
J gene: TRBJ2-3
D gene: TRBD2
clone size: .
CDR3 DNA: TGTGCCAGCAGCTTATTAGCGGGAGGCGGCACAGATACGCAGTATTTT
CDR3 protein: CASSLLAGGGTDTQYF

V gene: TRBV7-2
J gene: TRBJ2-1
D gene: .
clone size: .
CDR3 DNA: TGTGCCAGCAGCTTAACTGGGGCGCTCGGGGAGCAGTTCTTC
CDR3 protein: CASSLTGALGEQFF

V gene: TRBV7-2
J gene: TRBJ2-1
D gene: .
clone size: .
CDR3 DNA: TGTGCCAGCAGCTCCGACCGCAGCCGAGGCGGTGAGCAGTTCTTC
CDR3 protein: CASSSDRSRGGEQFF

V gene: TRBV7-9
J gene: TRBJ2-7
D gene: TRBD2
clone size: .
CDR3 DNA: TGTGCCAGCAGCCCAACACTAGCGGGAGCTTACGAGCAGTACTTC
CDR3 protein: CASSPTLAGAYEQYF

V gene: TRBV11-2
J gene: TRBJ2-7
D gene: .
clone size: .
CDR3 DNA: TGTGCCAGCAGCTTAGTTGGGACTGGTTACGAGCAGTACTTC
CDR3 protein: CASSLVGTGYEQYF

V gene: TRBV19
J gene: TRBJ2-1
D gene: .
clone size: few
CDR3 DNA: TGTGCCAGTAGTATAGCGGGGAACCTACCCCGAGGGCCAAAGCAGTTCTTC
CDR3 protein: CASSIAGNLPRGPKQFF

V gene: TRBV19
J gene: TRBJ1-3
D gene: .
clone size: .
CDR3 DNA: TGTGCCAGTAGTACAGGGTCATCGCGGAACACCATATATTTT
CDR3 protein: CASSTGSSRNTIYF

V gene: TRBV27
J gene: TRBJ1-5
D gene: .
clone size: .
CDR3 DNA: TGTGCCAGCAGTTTACAGGGTTATAATCAGCCCCAGCATTTT
CDR3 protein: CASSLQGYNQPQHF

V gene: TRBV5-6
J gene: TRBJ2-7
D gene: TRBD1
clone size: .
CDR3 DNA: TGTGCCAGCAGCTTGACGGGACAGCCCTCCTACGAGCAGTACTTC
CDR3 protein: CASSLTGQPSYEQYF

V gene: TRBV3-1/TRBV3-2
J gene: TRBJ1-1
D gene: TRBD1
clone size: .
CDR3 DNA: TGTGCCACCATGATGGACAGGGGCACTGAAGCTTTCTTT
CDR3 protein: CATMMDRGTEAFF

V gene: TRBV5-5
J gene: TRBJ2-7
D gene: .
clone size: .
CDR3 DNA: TGTGCCAGCAGCTCGGCGGGTGGGGGGACCCCCTACGAGCAGTACTTC
CDR3 protein: CASSSAGGGTPYEQYF

V gene: TRBV7-2
J gene: TRBJ2-2
D gene: .
clone size: few
CDR3 DNA: TGTGCCAGCAGCCCGCTAGGGGCTGGGGGGGAGCTGTTTTTT
CDR3 protein: CASSPLGAGGELFF

V gene: TRBV7-9
J gene: TRBJ2-3
D gene: TRBD2
clone size: .
CDR3 DNA: TGTGCCAGCAGCACCGGGACTAGCGGGAAAAGAACAGATACGCAGTATTTT
CDR3 protein: CASSTGTSGKRTDTQYF

V gene: TRBV29-1
J gene: TRBJ1-5
D gene: TRBD1
clone size: .
CDR3 DNA: TGCAGCGTTGGGGACAGAGGGCAGCCCCAGCATTTT
CDR3 protein: CSVGDRGQPQHF

V gene: TRBV5-5
J gene: TRBJ2-3
D gene: .
clone size: .
CDR3 DNA: TGTGCCAGCAGCCCTGGGACTCCCACAGATACGCAGTATTTT
CDR3 protein: CASSPGTPTDTQYF

V gene: TRBV12-3/TRBV12-4
J gene: TRBJ2-1
D gene: .
clone size: .
CDR3 DNA: TGTGCCAGCAGCCTGGGGAGCGGGGAGCAGTTCTTC
CDR3 protein: CASSLGSGEQFF

V gene: TRBV19
J gene: TRBJ1-5
D gene: .
clone size: .
CDR3 DNA: TGTGCCGGAGGTTGGAGAGTTGATCAGCCCCAGCATTTT
CDR3 protein: CAGGWRVDQPQHF

V gene: TRBV7-9
J gene: TRBJ1-2
D gene: TRBD1
clone size: .
CDR3 DNA: TGTGCCAGCAGCTTGTACCAGGGGGACTATGGCTACACCTTC
CDR3 protein: CASSLYQGDYGYTF